The entry below describes one T cell receptor beta chain. The trim removed 5 bases at V and 5 bases at J, leaving 7 bases unmatched. CDR1 SGHTA and CDR2 FQGNSA come from the germline V gene. The CDR3 contains 14 residues. This entry is derived from a study of CD8 T cells in Susac syndrome. Sequencing targeted TCR beta in blood CD8+ and CD4+ T cells. Random hexamers were used to reverse transcribe an amount of roughly 0.5 to 1 ug RNA. TCRdb called the immunoSEQ multiplex PCR reads again in MiXCR, with one record for every CDR3 protein. The sample contains about 200,000 distinct CDR3 sequences, approximately 95% of which appear only once.

The sequencing input was CD4+ T cells from PBMCs. This rearrangement joins TRBV7-2 to TRBJ2-5; 8 nucleotides agree with TRBD2. This TCR was recovered from a human donor with multiple sclerosis. The CDR3 sequence: CASSNRGGEETQYF. CDR3 bases: TGTGCCAGCAGCAATCGGGGGGGTGAGGAGACCCAGTACTTC.